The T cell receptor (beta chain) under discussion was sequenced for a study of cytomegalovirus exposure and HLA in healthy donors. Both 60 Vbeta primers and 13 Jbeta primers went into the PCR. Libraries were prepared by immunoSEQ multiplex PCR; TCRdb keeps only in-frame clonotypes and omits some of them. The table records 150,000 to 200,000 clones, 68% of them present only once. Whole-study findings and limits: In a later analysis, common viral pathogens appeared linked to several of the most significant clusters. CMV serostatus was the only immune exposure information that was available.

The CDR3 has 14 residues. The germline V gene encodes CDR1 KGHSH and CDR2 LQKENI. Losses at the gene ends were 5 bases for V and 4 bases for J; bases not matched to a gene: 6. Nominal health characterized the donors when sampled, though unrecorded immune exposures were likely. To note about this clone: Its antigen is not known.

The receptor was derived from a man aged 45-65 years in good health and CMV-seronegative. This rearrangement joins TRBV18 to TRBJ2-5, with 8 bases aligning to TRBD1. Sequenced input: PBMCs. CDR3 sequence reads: CASSFTTGVETQYF. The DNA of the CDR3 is TGTGCCAGCTCATTCACGACAGGGGTAGAGACCCAGTACTTC.